The TCR beta chain described here comes from a study of early T cells in non-severe SARS-CoV-2 infection. For the study at large: Sequencing was performed on bulk RNA from unsorted whole blood, leaving chains unpaired.

Regarding the study as a whole: Matches to VDJdb favored anti-spike CD8 responses and missed private and CD4 specificities.

Separate cDNA molecules each had unique molecular identifiers attached to them. TCRdb itself ran the 5' RACE reads through MiXCR, one entry per CDR3 protein. Of around 9,000 distinct CDR3 sequences in the sample, 4% to 6% were seen once. Points on this clonotype: Its antigen remains unidentified.

Sequenced material: whole blood. The source of this sequence is an adult who was a healthcare worker with PCR-confirmed SARS-CoV-2 infection or an uninfected control (not recorded which).

The CDR3, as DNA: TGTGCCACCAGTGATTCAGGGCTAGCGGTAACCCAAGAGACCCAGTACTTC. Protein: CATSDSGLAVTQETQYF. The rearrangement joins TRBV24-1 to TRBJ2-5, with 7 bases matching TRBD2. Trimming removed 2 bases from V and 1 base from J; junction bases left unmatched: 9. In germline, CDR1 is KGHDR, CDR2 SFDVKD. This CDR3 is built from 17 residues.